The sample holds a few counts of the clone carrying this T cell receptor beta chain. Its specificity is not known. The entry originates in a study of regulatory T cells in long-lasting Graves disease. Investigators prepared the TCR beta libraries by applying iRepertoire HTBI primers and Arm-PCR of CDR3 regions. One entry per CDR3 protein results from TCRdb running MiXCR on the multiplex PCR reads. The sample has a few hundred thousand distinct CDR3 sequences; 20% to 25% are singletons. General study results and limits: Newly diagnosed patients had higher TCR diversity than persistent Graves' patients did.

Germline V gives CDR1 DFQATT, CDR2 SNEGSKA (reference sequence). The CDR3 runs to 18 residues. The germline V and J ends were trimmed by 1 base and 0 bases, with 22 bases remaining between them. Time point meaning: persistent/refractory GD, antithyroid drugs over 5 years with positive TRAb. PBMC-derived RNA was used for the TCR library. Clinicians diagnosed Graves' disease using American Thyroid Association guidelines. The chain recombines TRBV20-1 with TRBJ2-7; tentatively, D is TRBD2 (6 bases). The specimen was peripheral blood mononuclear cells (PBMCs), collected when the disease was refractory, from a patient treated with antithyroid drugs. This TCR derives from a female donor with Graves disease. The CDR3 bases are TGCAGTGCTAGAGCCCTAGTTGGAGGGGCCCTGAGCTCCTACGAGCAGTACTTC. Its protein is CSARALVGGALSSYEQYF.